This is a list of T cell receptor beta chains from one sample in a study of blood T cell repertoires in COVID-19. Some clones are missing from TCRdb's copy, which holds only in-frame ones; the method was immunoSEQ multiplex PCR. Among more than 120,000 clones listed, roughly 81% were seen once. What was sequenced was peripheral blood. These receptors all come from a human donor with acute or convalescent COVID-19. The donor label of this sample is uncertain. CDR3s include the opening cysteine and the closing phenylalanine or tryptophan. D genes are given only for firm matches. Clone sizes are given selectively: once, few, many, or a class where the clone is expanded.

clone size	D gene	V gene	J gene	CDR3 protein	CDR3 DNA
.	TRBD1	TRBV4-1	TRBJ1-1	CASSQQGAEAFF	TGCGCCAGCAGCCAACAGGGGGCAGAAGCTTTCTTT
few	TRBD1	TRBV5-6	TRBJ1-2	CASSFYRGGGYTF	TGTGCCAGCAGCTTCTACAGGGGAGGAGGCTACACCTTC
.	.	TRBV9	TRBJ2-5	CASSVGQQETQYF	TGTGCCAGCAGCGTAGGACAGCAAGAGACCCAGTACTTC
.	TRBD1	TRBV25-1	TRBJ2-2	CASSHGGTGTGELFF	TGTGCCAGCAGCCATGGAGGGACAGGGACCGGGGAGCTGTTTTTT
.	TRBD1	TRBV7-9	TRBJ1-1	CASSQDRGGGNTEAFF	TGTGCCAGCAGCCAAGACAGGGGAGGTGGGAACACTGAAGCTTTCTTT
once	TRBD1	TRBV5-4	TRBJ2-5	CASSLGLRDRAHETQYF	TGTGCCAGCAGCTTGGGGTTAAGAGACAGGGCCCACGAGACCCAGTACTTC
once	.	TRBV24-1	TRBJ2-5	CATRGAGAETQYF	TGTGCCACCAGGGGGGCGGGGGCCGAGACCCAGTACTTC
once	TRBD2	TRBV24-1	TRBJ2-1	CATSDPASGGADEQFF	TGTGCCACCAGTGATCCGGCTAGCGGGGGGGCGGATGAGCAGTTCTTC
once	.	TRBV3-1/TRBV3-2	TRBJ2-3	CASSQLPSGTDTQYF	TGTGCCAGCAGCCAATTGCCAAGCGGCACAGATACGCAGTATTTT
.	.	TRBV19	TRBJ2-1	CASRRTVSYNEQFF	TGTGCCAGTAGGAGGACAGTCTCCTACAATGAGCAGTTCTTC
.	.	TRBV28	TRBJ1-2	CASSPRGGYTF	TGTGCCAGCAGCCCCCGGGGTGGCTACACCTTC
.	TRBD1	TRBV5-1	TRBJ2-3	CASSLDRGATDTQYF	TGCGCCAGCAGCCTCGACAGGGGAGCCACAGATACGCAGTATTTT
.	TRBD2	TRBV7-3	TRBJ2-2	CASSLRTSPPGELFF	TGTGCCAGCAGCCTGCGGACTAGCCCCCCCGGGGAGCTGTTTTTT
.	.	TRBV7-3	TRBJ2-1	CASSLQVVSYNEQFF	TGTGCCAGCAGCCTACAGGTGGTCTCCTACAATGAGCAGTTCTTC
.	TRBD1	TRBV3-1/TRBV3-2	TRBJ1-3	CASSPTGGFGNTIYF	TGTGCCAGCAGCCCGACAGGGGGATTTGGAAACACCATATATTTT
once	.	TRBV5-4	TRBJ2-3	CASSLLATDTQYF	TGTGCCAGCAGCTTGTTAGCGACAGATACGCAGTATTTT
.	.	TRBV15	TRBJ1-2	CATSSPPTANYGYTF	TGTGCCACCAGCTCCCCTCCGACAGCTAACTATGGCTACACCTTC
.	TRBD2	TRBV10-2	TRBJ2-2	CASSESRFWTAVLAGDTGELFF	TGCGCCAGCAGTGAGTCTCGTTTTTGGACAGCAGTACTAGCGGGAGACACCGGGGAGCTGTTTTTT
.	TRBD1	TRBV5-8	TRBJ1-5	CASSPRTGNPSNQPQHF	TGTGCCAGCAGCCCTCGGACAGGGAACCCTAGCAATCAGCCCCAGCATTTT
.	.	TRBV7-2	TRBJ1-5	CASSTVGGENQPQHF	TGTGCCAGCAGCACAGTGGGGGGGGAGAATCAGCCCCAGCATTTT
.	TRBD1	TRBV6-2/TRBV6-3	TRBJ1-5	CASSRGGAGQPQHF	TGTGCCAGCAGCCGAGGGGGCGCGGGTCAGCCCCAGCATTTT
.	TRBD2	TRBV5-1	TRBJ2-5	CASSLGGLAGMETQYF	TGCGCCAGCAGCTTGGGGGGACTAGCGGGGATGGAGACCCAGTACTTC
.	.	TRBV28	TRBJ2-5	CASSPAGVETQYF	TGTGCCAGCAGCCCAGCAGGGGTAGAGACCCAGTACTTC
.	.	TRBV18	TRBJ1-5	CASSPPESGQPNQPQHF	TGTGCCAGCTCACCACCGGAGTCCGGACAGCCTAATCAGCCCCAGCATTTT
once	TRBD2	TRBV5-1	TRBJ2-5	CASSLGTSGVRGETQYF	TGCGCCAGCAGCCTAGGGACTAGCGGGGTAAGGGGAGAGACCCAGTACTTC
.	.	TRBV7-7	TRBJ2-1	CASSLASSDEQFF	TGTGCTAGCAGCTTAGCTTCTTCCGATGAGCAGTTCTTC
.	.	TRBV29-1	TRBJ1-4	CSVLPGDGEKLFF	TGCAGCGTTTTACCGGGGGATGGTGAAAAACTGTTTTTT
.	.	TRBV6-5	TRBJ1-5	CASSYSNRANQPQHF	TGTGCCAGCAGTTACTCGAACAGGGCCAATCAGCCCCAGCATTTT
once	.	TRBV4-1	TRBJ1-1	CASSRGPNTEAFF	TGCGCCAGCAGCCGGGGGCCTAACACTGAAGCTTTCTTT
.	TRBD1	TRBV7-7	TRBJ1-1	CASTSTGDTEAFF	TGTGCTAGCACTTCAACAGGGGACACTGAAGCTTTCTTT
.	TRBD1	TRBV28	TRBJ1-2	CASRPRDRGVYGYTF	TGTGCCAGCAGGCCCCGGGACAGGGGGGTCTATGGCTACACCTTC
.	.	TRBV7-2	TRBJ1-3	CASSLDGRGANTIYF	TGTGCCAGCAGCTTGGATGGCAGGGGCGCGAACACCATATATTTT
.	TRBD1	TRBV19	TRBJ1-4	CASSLTGGEKLFF	TGTGCCAGTAGTCTCACAGGGGGTGAAAAACTGTTTTTT
.	.	TRBV30	TRBJ1-2	CAWVNSQLDYGYTF	TGTGCCTGGGTTAACAGCCAACTCGACTATGGCTACACCTTC
.	.	TRBV7-2	TRBJ2-5	CASSLDQRVETQYF	TGTGCCAGCAGCTTAGATCAGAGGGTAGAGACCCAGTACTTC
.	TRBD1	TRBV18	TRBJ1-1	CASSPRGQAAALGTEAFF	TGTGCCAGCTCACCGAGAGGACAGGCCGCTGCGTTAGGCACTGAAGCTTTCTTT
.	.	TRBV13	TRBJ1-1	CASRDRAGELLTEAFF	TGTGCCAGCAGGGATCGTGCAGGGGAATTGCTGACTGAAGCTTTCTTT
.	.	TRBV3-1/TRBV3-2	TRBJ1-1	CASSQGDPGTIAFF	TGTGCCAGCAGCCAAGGTGATCCCGGGACTATAGCTTTCTTT